What follows is one T cell receptor beta chain and its context. What it binds is not known. Nominally healthy donors provided the samples, though records likely missed some immune exposures. These data come from a study of cytomegalovirus exposure and HLA in healthy donors. PCR amplification relied on 60 Vbeta primers (plus 13 Jbeta primers). The method was immunoSEQ multiplex PCR; TCRdb's version includes in-frame clones alone and lacks a portion of them. The sample yields approximately 150,000 clones, more than 75% seen once. This CDR3 comprises 13 residues. The V gene's germline CDR1 is SNHLY and CDR2 FYNNEI. Trimming shortened V by 7 bases and J by 6 bases, and 13 bases separated the two germline ends. Points from the study as a whole: According to a later analysis, donors in an Asian-associated ancestry cluster reportedly had fewer N-insertions than the approximately 670-donor mean. With later analysis, a missense DCLRE1C variant became linked to TCR beta V- and J-gene trimming.

J is TRBJ2-1 and V is TRBV2; D uncertain. Input material: PBMCs. This clonotype was sampled from a woman aged 40 to 50 in good health and CMV-seropositive. The CDR3 sequence: CASKSSSPNEQFF. For the CDR3, the DNA is TGTGCCAGCAAGTCTAGTTCACCCAATGAGCAGTTCTTC.